This T cell receptor (beta chain) is drawn from a study of shared clonotypes between healthy human individuals. The table came from immunoSEQ multiplex PCR; TCRdb's copy has only in-frame clones and leaves some out. The data show 2 million to 2.5 million clones, approximately 94% seen once. The source is a man aged 18 to 30 in good health. The sequencing sample was made of naive CD4+ T cells sorted from blood. Subset denoted: CD45RA+ positively selected.

For the CDR3, the DNA is TGCGCCAGCAGCCCGAACGAGGGGGTCGGGGAGCTGTTTTTT. Residues: CASSPNEGVGELFF. The genes are TRBV5-1 and TRBJ2-2; D perhaps matches TRBD1 (6 bases). Germline V gene data show CDR1 as SGHRS and CDR2 as YFSETQ. CDR3 size: 14 residues. V was trimmed by 4 bases and J by 7 bases, leaving 14 bases between them.